These 2 T cell receptor beta chains share one sample of origin, sequenced in a study of blood T cell repertoires in COVID-19. Repertoires were generated with immunoSEQ multiplex PCR, while TCRdb's copy carries only in-frame clones and drops some. Here the sample spans about 170,000 clones, approximately 86% being singletons. Material for sequencing was peripheral blood. These receptors all come from a woman aged 45-60 years with acute or convalescent COVID-19.

V gene TRBV6-6 combines with J gene TRBJ2-2; 7 nucleotides align to TRBD2. The CDR3 has 16 amino acids. Germline values: CDR1 MNHNY, CDR2 SVGAGI (reference sequence). V shed 6 bases and J 5 bases; nucleotides not matched to a gene: 12. The CDR3 spells CASRGSGGSLTGELFF. The CDR3 nucleotides are TGTGCCAGCAGGGGGAGCGGCGGGAGCTTGACCGGGGAGCTGTTTTTT.

This clone has just one count. The chain employs TRBV4-2 and TRBJ2-2; no clear D. Germline loops: CDR1 LGHNA, CDR2 YNFKEQ. V was trimmed by 0 bases and J by 1 base, leaving 12 bases between them. This CDR3 is 17 amino acids long. In DNA form, the CDR3 reads TGTGCCAGCAGCCAAGATCGTATGAACGGGAACACCGGGGAGCTGTTTTTT. Translated, it gives CASSQDRMNGNTGELFF.